These T cell receptor beta chains were read from a single sample in a study of T cells after yellow fever vaccination. One entry per CDR3 protein results from TCRdb running MiXCR on the 5' RACE reads. The sample carries about 400,000 distinct CDR3 sequences, 6.2% recorded once. The sequences come from PBMCs, collected 5 days after the yellow fever booster vaccination. These receptors were obtained from a man younger than 45 who received the YFV17D yellow fever vaccine. Both conserved end residues are part of each CDR3. A D gene is named only where the DNA matches it firmly. The listing skips clone size in some rows; elsewhere it reads once, few, many or a size class.

v_call,clone_size,j_call,d_call,cdr3_nt,cdr3_aa
TRBV5-1,-,TRBJ1-1,-,TGCGCCAGCAGCTTTGGGCAGGGTTACACTGAAGCTTTCTTT,CASSFGQGYTEAFF
TRBV14,many,TRBJ2-5,-,TGTGCCAGCAGAAAGAATACGGAGACCCAGTACTTC,CASRKNTETQYF
TRBV5-1,-,TRBJ2-7,-,TGCGCCAGCCGGACAGCAGACTACGAGCAGTACTTC,CASRTADYEQYF
TRBV3-1,-,TRBJ2-3,-,TGTGCCAGCAGCCGCCCCTTCAGGACAGATACGCAGTATTTT,CASSRPFRTDTQYF
TRBV7-9,few,TRBJ2-5,TRBD2,TGTGCCAGCAGCTTCCAGGGACTAGCGGGACACGAGACCCAGTACTTC,CASSFQGLAGHETQYF
TRBV20-1,few,TRBJ2-3,-,TGCAGTGCGATCCCAAACCGGGGTAGCACAGATACGCAGTATTTT,CSAIPNRGSTDTQYF
TRBV9,few,TRBJ2-3,-,TGTGCCAGCAGCGTAATGTCCAGCTCTAGCACAGATACGCAGTATTTT,CASSVMSSSSTDTQYF
TRBV19,-,TRBJ1-1,-,TGTGCCAGTAAGTGGGGTGAGGGCCGGGACACTGAAGCTTTCTTT,CASKWGEGRDTEAFF
TRBV5-1,-,TRBJ2-7,-,TGCGCCAGCAGCACCATCGGGCAGGTGACCTACGAGCAGTACTTC,CASSTIGQVTYEQYF
TRBV6-2/TRBV6-3,few,TRBJ2-1,TRBD1,TGTGCCAGCAGTTTCGGGACAGGGGCGAGATACAATGAGCAGTTCTTC,CASSFGTGARYNEQFF
TRBV6-2/TRBV6-3,-,TRBJ1-5,TRBD1,TGTGCCAGCAGTATTCCGGGACAGAATCAGCCCCAGCATTTT,CASSIPGQNQPQHF
TRBV12-3/TRBV12-4,many,TRBJ2-4,-,TGTGCCAGCAGTTTAGAAAGGAGGGGGAACATTCAGTACTTC,CASSLERRGNIQYF
TRBV29-1,-,TRBJ1-5,-,TGCAGCGTTGGGGAGGGCAATCAGCCCCAGCATTTT,CSVGEGNQPQHF
TRBV6-1,many,TRBJ1-1,-,TGTGCCAGCAGTGGTGCAGGGCGAACTGAAGCTTTCTTT,CASSGAGRTEAFF
TRBV11-2,few,TRBJ1-1,-,TGTGCCAGCGTACACGGGGGCTGGACTGAAGCTTTCTTT,CASVHGGWTEAFF
TRBV7-2,many,TRBJ2-3,-,TGTGCCAGCAGCTTAGCGGCGCTTAGCTACACAGATACGCAGTATTTT,CASSLAALSYTDTQYF
TRBV9,-,TRBJ2-5,-,TGTGCCAGCAGCGTTAGCGCCCGCGCACAAGAGACCCAGTACTTC,CASSVSARAQETQYF
TRBV9,few,TRBJ2-7,TRBD1,TGTGCCAGCAGCAAGGGACAGGGGGCCTACGAGCAGTACTTC,CASSKGQGAYEQYF
TRBV20-1,few,TRBJ2-5,-,TGCAGTGCTAGGGCCTTACTAAGAAACCTTCAAGAGACCCAGTACTTC,CSARALLRNLQETQYF
TRBV20-1,-,TRBJ1-5,-,TGCAGTGCTAGTCGAGGACGGACGGATCAGCCCCAGCATTTT,CSASRGRTDQPQHF
TRBV11-1,-,TRBJ2-6,TRBD1,TGTGCCAGCAGCAGATGGACAGGGGAGGTTTCTGGGGCCAACGTCCTGACTTTC,CASSRWTGEVSGANVLTF
TRBV20-1,few,TRBJ2-3,-,TGCAGTGCTAGTGAGGACACGTCCGATACGCAGTATTTT,CSASEDTSDTQYF
TRBV20-1,few,TRBJ2-3,-,TGCAGTGCTCCATGGACGGTCACAGATACGCAGTATTTT,CSAPWTVTDTQYF
TRBV7-9,many,TRBJ2-7,-,TGTGCCAGCAGGGGGGGTGTCGAGCAGTACTTC,CASRGGVEQYF
TRBV12-3/TRBV12-4,few,TRBJ1-4,-,TGTGCCAGCAGTTTAGTTGGTACCCCGCGGGAAAAACTGTTTTTT,CASSLVGTPREKLFF
TRBV15,-,TRBJ2-1,TRBD2,TGTGCCACCAGCAAGGGACTACCTTTGGATGAGCAGTTCTTC,CATSKGLPLDEQFF
TRBV6-1,-,TRBJ2-7,TRBD1,TGTGCCAGCAGAGCCCTCCCCGACAGGGGGAGCCCCTCCGAGCAGTACTTC,CASRALPDRGSPSEQYF
TRBV5-1,many,TRBJ2-1,-,TGCGCCAGCAGCGCGTCCAATGAGCAGTTCTTC,CASSASNEQFF
TRBV18,many,TRBJ1-1,-,TGTGCCAGCTCACTCCAGATAACTGAAGCTTTCTTT,CASSLQITEAFF
TRBV10-3,many,TRBJ2-1,-,TGTGCCATCAGTCCGGGACCGCTTAATGAGCAGTTCTTC,CAISPGPLNEQFF
TRBV5-1,many,TRBJ2-6,TRBD1,TGCGCCAGCAGTCGCTCACCCCGGGACAGGGGGCGGGGGGCCAACGTCCTGACTTTC,CASSRSPRDRGRGANVLTF
TRBV19,few,TRBJ2-1,TRBD2,TGTGCCAGTAGTATTCGCGGGGGTGATGAGCAGTTCTTC,CASSIRGGDEQFF
TRBV9,few,TRBJ1-3,TRBD1,TGTGCCAGCAGCGGACCGGACAGGGGGCTCGGAAACACCATATATTTT,CASSGPDRGLGNTIYF
TRBV12-3/TRBV12-4,few,TRBJ2-5,-,TGTGCCAGCAGTTTATGGGTGGGGGGGCTCGAAGAGACCCAGTACTTC,CASSLWVGGLEETQYF
TRBV29-1,-,TRBJ1-1,-,TGCAGCGTTCCCGCCTCGAACACTGAAGCTTTCTTT,CSVPASNTEAFF
TRBV15,many,TRBJ2-7,-,TGTGCCACCAGCAGAGATAGACCCGGTGGTTACGAGCAGTACTTC,CATSRDRPGGYEQYF
TRBV7-2,-,TRBJ2-3,-,TGTGCCAGCGCAGTAGTGAGAGATACGCAGTATTTT,CASAVVRDTQYF
TRBV5-1,few,TRBJ1-4,-,TGCGCCAGCAGCTTTGAGTTTTCTAATGAAAAACTGTTTTTT,CASSFEFSNEKLFF
TRBV21-1,-,TRBJ2-7,-,TGTGCCAGTCCGAAGTGGGGGGCAGACGAGCAGTACTTC,CASPKWGADEQYF
TRBV15,few,TRBJ2-7,TRBD1,TGTGCCACCAGCAGCTCTACAGGGGGCAGCTCCTACGAGCAGTACTTC,CATSSSTGGSSYEQYF
TRBV6-2/TRBV6-3,once,TRBJ2-6,-,TGTGCCAGCAGTTACCCTAACAGGGGACTAAGCTCTGGGGCCAACGTCCTGACTTTC,CASSYPNRGLSSGANVLTF
TRBV6-5,few,TRBJ1-2,TRBD1,TGTGCCAGCACAGACAGGGGGCTTGGCTACACCTTC,CASTDRGLGYTF
TRBV10-3,-,TRBJ2-2,-,TGTGCCATCAGTGAGTCGACAGTTTTTTATGTCGCGAACACCGGGGAGCTGTTTTTT,CAISESTVFYVANTGELFF
TRBV7-2,many,TRBJ2-1,TRBD2,TGTGCCAGCAGCTTAGCCACGGCTCTAGCTAGCGGATACAATGAGCAGTTCTTC,CASSLATALASGYNEQFF
TRBV6-5,few,TRBJ1-3,-,TGTGCCAGCAGTTACGGGACAACCTCTGGAAACACCATATATTTT,CASSYGTTSGNTIYF
TRBV12-3/TRBV12-4,many,TRBJ2-3,TRBD2,TGTGCCAGCAGCGGGACTAGCAAGTACACAGATACGCAGTATTTT,CASSGTSKYTDTQYF
TRBV12-3/TRBV12-4,many,TRBJ2-2,-,TGTGCCAGCAGTTTTTGGACACCCGCGAACACCGGGGAGCTGTTTTTT,CASSFWTPANTGELFF
TRBV7-8,-,TRBJ1-6,-,TGTGCCAGCAGCCGAAGTGGCTCACCCCTCCACTTT,CASSRSGSPLHF
TRBV7-8,-,TRBJ2-2,-,TGTGCCAGCAGCCTTGTAAGGGGCACCGGGGAGCTGTTTTTT,CASSLVRGTGELFF
TRBV12-3/TRBV12-4,many,TRBJ2-5,-,TGTGCCAGCAGAGGGACAAATCAAGAGACCCAGTACTTC,CASRGTNQETQYF
TRBV6-1,many,TRBJ1-2,TRBD1,TGTGCCAGCAGTACCAGGGACAGGGGGCATCTTGGCTACACCTTC,CASSTRDRGHLGYTF
TRBV6-4,few,TRBJ2-3,TRBD2,TGTGCCAGCAGTGACTCCACCACTAGCGTGTATTTT,CASSDSTTSVYF